These 11 T cell receptor beta chains were all obtained from the same sample, sequenced in a study of blood T cell repertoires in COVID-19. Sequenced by immunoSEQ multiplex PCR; TCRdb stores in-frame clones only, minus some. The sample consists of a few hundred thousand clones, almost 90% of them appearing once. Sample: PBMCs or T cells enriched from blood (not recorded which). Every receptor here comes from a man aged 25 to 45 who had been exposed to COVID-19.

The chain employs TRBV29-1 and TRBJ1-1; D is possibly TRBD1 (6 bases). CDR3 length equals 14 residues. CDR1 SQVTM and CDR2 ANQGSEA come from the germline V gene. With 7 bases removed from V and 4 bases from J, the gap between germline ends came to 19 bases. The DNA for the CDR3 is TGCAGCGCCCGCTCGACAGGATCTGGCACTGAAGCTTTCTTT. Protein product: CSARSTGSGTEAFF.

The genes are TRBV6-4 and TRBJ2-5; 11 bases align to TRBD1. V shed 8 bases, J shed 4 bases, and the junction held 6 bases outside the gene matches. The CDR3 covers 14 residues. CDR1 and CDR2 (germline): MRHNA, SNTAGT. Here the CDR3 reads CASSGTGGVETQYF. The CDR3 DNA sequence: TGTGCCAGCTCCGGGACAGGGGGGGTAGAGACCCAGTACTTC.

This chain's CDR3 is CASSVGGGPSPTDTQYF. CDR3 DNA sequence: TGTGCCAGCAGCGTAGGCGGGGGCCCATCTCCCACAGATACGCAGTATTTT. V is TRBV9 and J is TRBJ2-3; TRBD2 might be the D (7 bases). Germline CDR1 reads SGDLS; CDR2 reads YYNGEE. The CDR3 has 17 residues. Deletions cut 0 bases from V and 2 bases from J, with 16 bases between.

The chain employs TRBV18 and TRBJ1-4; D gene unclear. Between the trimmed V and J ends, which lost 3 bases and 0 bases, there was a span of 8 bases. The CDR3 contains 15 residues. The germline gives CDR1 KGHSH, CDR2 LQKENI. As DNA, the CDR3 is TGTGCCAGCTCACCGTCGGTGGCAACTAATGAAAAACTGTTTTTT. Translated, it gives CASSPSVATNEKLFF.

The rearrangement joins TRBV19 to TRBJ1-3; D remains ambiguous. V lost 0 bases to trimming and J lost 3 bases, with 6 bases between them. This CDR3 has 14 amino acids. The germline gives CDR1 LNHDA, CDR2 SQIVND (reference sequence). For the CDR3, the DNA is TGTGCCAGTAGTATAGATGGCGGTGGAAACACCATATATTTT. Translation: CASSIDGGGNTIYF.

This rearrangement joins TRBV5-1 to TRBJ2-5; D not certain. In germline, CDR1 is SGHRS, CDR2 YFSETQ. The length of the CDR3 is 14 residues. V dropped 0 bases and J dropped 4 bases, with 10 bases sitting between them. The CDR3 coding sequence is TGCGCCAGCAGCTTGGGACTTTACGGAGAGACCCAGTACTTC. It is translated as CASSLGLYGETQYF. The full variable domain, in which reference TRBV5-1 and TRBJ2-5 provide the parts outside the CDR3, is KAGVTQTPRYLIKTRGQQVTLSCSPISGHRSVSWYQQTPGQGLQFLFEYFSETQRNKGNFPGRFSGRQFSNSRSEMNVSTLELGDSALYLCASSLGLYGETQYFGPGTRLLVL.

The chain couples TRBV6-1 to TRBJ1-2, with a possible D match to TRBD1 (5 bases). The V end lost 2 bases, the J end lost 2 bases, and 12 bases lay between the germline ends. The germline V gene has CDR1 MNHNS and CDR2 SASEGT. The CDR3 has 15 amino acids. The CDR3 reads CASSEIDRSNYGYTF. CDR3 bases: TGTGCCAGCAGTGAAATCGACAGATCAAACTATGGCTACACCTTC.

CDR3 bases: TGTGCCAGCAGCGGAAAGGGAGGGGCACACACCGGGGAGCTGTTTTTT. Its protein product is CASSGKGGAHTGELFF. The chain links TRBV9 to TRBJ2-2, with TRBD2 matching over 7 bases. The trim removed 3 bases at V and 3 bases at J, leaving 8 bases unmatched. Germline assignment: CDR1 SGDLS and CDR2 YYNGEE. The length of the CDR3 is 16 residues.

The chain uses TRBV4-1 and TRBJ2-3; 10 nucleotides agree with TRBD1. Trimming cost V 3 bases and J 2 bases; bases outside gene matches: 5. The CDR3 is 16 residues long. Per the germline V gene, CDR1 is MGHRA and CDR2 is YSYEKL. This CDR3 is CASSQQGQGITDTQYF. The CDR3 nucleotides read TGCGCCAGCAGCCAGCAGGGACAGGGGATCACAGATACGCAGTATTTT.

The V call is TRBV19, the J call TRBJ1-5; 8 bases are a match to TRBD1. The V gene's germline CDR1 is LNHDA and CDR2 SQIVND (reference sequence). Germline trimming cut 10 bases from V and 6 bases from J; bases unmatched to any gene: 5. The CDR3 has 12 amino acids. The CDR3 coding sequence is TGTGCCATTGGACAGGGAATTCAGCCCCAGCATTTT. Protein: CAIGQGIQPQHF.

This chain connects TRBV6-2 or TRBV6-3 to TRBJ2-3; 8 bases agree with TRBD2. Germline V CDR1 and CDR2: MNHEY, SVGEGT. There are 20 residues in the CDR3. J gave up 5 bases and V 5 bases, and 24 bases lay outside the gene matches. As DNA, the CDR3 is TGTGCCAGCAGTCACCCTCGCTTCGGTGGGGGACTAGAAAAATTAGATACGCAGTATTTT. It encodes CASSHPRFGGGLEKLDTQYF.